This record concerns one TCR beta chain sequence. Time point in this sample: pretreatment peripheral blood. These data are taken from a study of PD-L1 blockade in urothelial cancer. Sequencing used immunoSEQ multiplex PCR; TCRdb keeps in-frame clones, though not all of them. This sample has fewer than 45,000 clones; roughly 82% occur once, and the top ten carry about 6.8%. The length of the CDR3 is 14 residues. The germline gives CDR1 MNHEY, CDR2 SMNVEV (reference sequence). Trimming took 3 bases from V and 5 from J; bases not matched to a gene: 4. Sequenced material: PBMCs, taken around atezolizumab (anti-PD-L1) treatment. The chain joins TRBV27 to TRBJ2-7; 10 nucleotides match TRBD1. This TCR was sampled from a man aged 55 to 70 with urothelial cancer. The CDR3 protein is CASSFWDRGDEQYF. The CDR3, as DNA: TGTGCCAGCAGTTTCTGGGACAGGGGTGACGAGCAGTACTTC.